This T cell receptor beta chain was documented in a study of early T cells in non-severe SARS-CoV-2 infection. TCRdb analysed the 5' RACE reads with MiXCR anew, one entry per CDR3 protein. The repertoire holds roughly 43,000 distinct CDR3 sequences, with roughly 5.7% as singletons. This clonotype occurred many times. Germline trimming cut 7 bases from V and 2 bases from J; bases unmatched to any gene: 7. The CDR3 contains 13 residues. CDR1 and CDR2 from the germline V gene are DFQATT and SNEGSKA (reference sequence). The clonotype originates from an adult who was a healthcare worker with PCR-confirmed SARS-CoV-2 infection or an uninfected control (not recorded which). The chain links TRBV20-1 to TRBJ1-1; 7 bases fit TRBD1. The sequencing used whole blood, collected at baseline. The CDR3 here is CSGVQGVNTEAFF. The CDR3 DNA follows: TGCAGTGGGGTGCAGGGGGTAAACACTGAAGCTTTCTTT.